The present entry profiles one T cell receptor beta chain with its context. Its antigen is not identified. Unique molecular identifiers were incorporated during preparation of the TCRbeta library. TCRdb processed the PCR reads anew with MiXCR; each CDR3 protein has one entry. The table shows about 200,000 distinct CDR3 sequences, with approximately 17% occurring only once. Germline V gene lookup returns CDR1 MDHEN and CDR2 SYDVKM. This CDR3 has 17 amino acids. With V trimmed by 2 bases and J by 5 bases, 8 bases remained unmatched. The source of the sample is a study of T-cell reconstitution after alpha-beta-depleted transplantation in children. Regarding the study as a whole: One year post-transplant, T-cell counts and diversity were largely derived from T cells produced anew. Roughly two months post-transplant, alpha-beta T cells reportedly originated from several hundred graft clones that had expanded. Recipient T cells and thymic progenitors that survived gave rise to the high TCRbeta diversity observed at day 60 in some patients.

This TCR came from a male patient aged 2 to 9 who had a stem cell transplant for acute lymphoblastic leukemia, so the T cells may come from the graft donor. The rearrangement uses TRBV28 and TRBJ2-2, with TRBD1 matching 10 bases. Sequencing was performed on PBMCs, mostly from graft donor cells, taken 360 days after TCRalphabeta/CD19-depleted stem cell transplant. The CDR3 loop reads CASSLDRGLLSTGELFF. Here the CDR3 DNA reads TGTGCCAGCAGTTTAGACAGGGGGCTTTTGTCGACCGGGGAGCTGTTTTTT. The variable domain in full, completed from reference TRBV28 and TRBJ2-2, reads DVKVTQSSRYLVKRTGEKVFLECVQDMDHENMFWYRQDPGLGLRLIYFSYDVKMKEKGDIPEGYSVSREKKERFSLILESASTNQTSMYLCASSLDRGLLSTGELFFGEGSRLTVL.